What follows is one TCR beta chain and its context. Relative to the germline gene, one junction end is altered; a read error may explain this. These data are taken from a study of cytomegalovirus exposure and HLA in healthy donors. There are 14 residues in the CDR3. Germline V gene sequence: CDR1 SSHAT, CDR2 FNYEAQ (reference sequence). This PCR relied on a set of 60 Vbeta primers and 13 Jbeta primers. Assay: immunoSEQ multiplex PCR; the TCRdb copy retains only in-frame clones and omits some. The sample records around 110,000 clones, around 70% being singletons. Sequencing input: PBMCs. The chain has TRBV7-7 and TRBJ2-2; TRBD2 might be the D (5 bases). The receptor comes from a woman aged 18-29 years in good health and CMV-seronegative. The CDR3 is CASSLSAVTGELFF. CDR3 nucleotide sequence: TGTGCTAGCAGCTTATCAGCGGTCACCGGGGAGCTGTTTTTT.